The 30 T cell receptor beta chains below come from one sample, sequenced in a study of blood T cell repertoires in COVID-19. Here immunoSEQ multiplex PCR was the method, and the copy in TCRdb shows in-frame clones only, minus some. The sample has approximately 450,000 clones, 80% to 90% seen once; the top ten hold roughly 1.1%. Specimen: PBMCs or T cells enriched from blood (not recorded which). The receptor source for this set is a man aged 30 to 45 who had recovered from COVID-19.

The gene calls are TRBV4-1 and TRBJ2-1; TRBD1 matches at 9 bases. Germline V gives CDR1 MGHRA, CDR2 YSYEKL. The CDR3 has 16 amino acids. Germline trimming cut 0 bases from V and 3 bases from J; bases unmatched to any gene: 3. The CDR3 region is CASSQEGQGVYNEQFF. CDR3 nucleotide sequence: TGCGCCAGCAGCCAAGAGGGACAGGGTGTCTACAATGAGCAGTTCTTC.

The J gene is TRBJ2-7, the V gene TRBV11-2, with D perhaps matching TRBD1 (6 bases). Germline V gives CDR1 SGHAT, CDR2 FQNNGV. V lost 4 bases and J lost 1, with 14 bases in between. CDR3 size: 15 residues. CDR3 sequence: CASSSRDTYSYEQYF. CDR3 coding DNA: TGTGCCAGCAGCTCCCGGGACACCTATTCCTACGAGCAGTACTTC.

This clone appeared once. The chain employs TRBV7-8 and TRBJ2-7; 7 nucleotides match TRBD2. V shed 5 bases and J 2 bases; nucleotides not matched to a gene: 15. CDR1 SGHVS and CDR2 FQNEAQ come from the germline V gene. The CDR3 loop spans 17 amino acids. The CDR3 bases are TGTGCCAGCAGCCCGACGATGGACGGCGGACTAGCCTACGAGCAGTACTTC. Translating gives CASSPTMDGGLAYEQYF.

This chain joins TRBV6-5 and TRBJ1-6; no clear D. The germline V gene has CDR1 MNHEY and CDR2 SVGAGI. V was shortened by 8 bases and J by 4 bases, with 9 bases between the two germline ends. The CDR3 contains 13 residues. The CDR3: CASADIYNSPLHF. In nucleotides, the CDR3 is TGTGCCAGCGCCGACATTTATAATTCACCCCTCCACTTT.

This clone appeared a single time. The V gene is TRBV6-4, the J gene TRBJ1-5; 8 nucleotides agree with TRBD1. The CDR3 is 15 residues long. V lost 5 bases and J lost 2; bases outside the gene matches: 5. Germline CDR1 MRHNA, CDR2 SNTAGT. The CDR3 DNA reads as TGTGCCAGCAGTCCACAGGGGGGCGGCAATCAGCCCCAGCATTTT. Its translation is CASSPQGGGNQPQHF.

This chain connects TRBV7-9 to TRBJ1-4; D is unclear. V gave up 10 bases and J gave up 7 bases, with 13 bases separating them. The germline V gene encodes CDR1 SEHNR and CDR2 FQNEAQ (reference sequence). The CDR3 loop spans 12 amino acids. The CDR3 DNA reads as TGTGCCACCCAGGAGGCCTTTGAAAAACTGTTTTTT. It yields the protein CATQEAFEKLFF.

This chain uses TRBV5-1 with TRBJ2-7; 8 bases align to TRBD1. The CDR3 length is 14 residues. With V trimmed by 4 bases and J by 3 bases, 6 bases remained unmatched. From germline, CDR1 is SGHRS and CDR2 YFSETQ. CDR3 region: CASSPGQVYYEQYF. The CDR3 DNA reads TGCGCCAGCAGCCCGGGACAGGTTTACTACGAGCAGTACTTC.

This chain joins TRBV18 and TRBJ2-5; TRBD2 agrees at 7 bases. This CDR3 comprises 15 residues. The junction had 7 bases not matched to a gene; V was cut back by 1 base and J by 5 bases. CDR1 and CDR2 from the germline V gene are KGHSH and LQKENI. The CDR3 bases are TGTGCCAGCTCACCACTCGCGGGAGCATTGGAGACCCAGTACTTC. Its protein is CASSPLAGALETQYF.

The chain couples TRBV9 to TRBJ2-7, with TRBD1 identical over 8 bases. Germline V gene lookup returns CDR1 SGDLS and CDR2 YYNGEE. The CDR3 is 17 amino acids. The trim removed 0 bases at V and 4 bases at J, leaving 12 bases unmatched. The chain's CDR3 is CASSVEPTGVYTYEQYF. Written as DNA, the CDR3 is TGTGCCAGCAGCGTAGAACCGACAGGGGTGTATACTTACGAGCAGTACTTC. Looking up the rest from reference TRBV9 and TRBJ2-7 gives the full variable domain: DSGVTQTPKHLITATGQRVTLRCSPRSGDLSVYWYQQSLDQGLQFLIQYYNGEERAKGNILERFSAQQFPDLHSELNLSSLELGDSALYFCASSVEPTGVYTYEQYFGPGTRLTVT.

V and J are TRBV27 and TRBJ2-1, with TRBD2 matching over 12 bases. The CDR3 has 15 residues. CDR1 and CDR2 (germline): MNHEY, SMNVEV (reference sequence). V trimming: 4 bases; J trimming: 6 bases; junction bases outside the gene matches: 4. CDR3 residues: CASSWETSGSNEQFF. The CDR3 nucleotides read TGTGCCAGCAGTTGGGAGACTAGCGGGAGCAATGAGCAGTTCTTC.

This clone was detected a few times. The gene calls are TRBV30 and TRBJ2-7; tentatively, D is TRBD1 (7 bases). Germline-derived CDR1 and CDR2 are GTSNPN and SVGIG (reference sequence). The CDR3 has 16 amino acids. Trimming pared 2 bases from V and 0 bases from J, leaving 17 bases between. The CDR3 region is CAWSPPTGRNSYEQYF. CDR3 nucleotides: TGTGCCTGGAGTCCCCCGACAGGGAGGAACTCCTACGAGCAGTACTTC.

The chain is built from TRBV27 and TRBJ2-3, with TRBD2 matching over 10 bases. Germline CDR1 reads MNHEY; CDR2 reads SMNVEV (reference sequence). The CDR3 is 16 residues long. The junction had 9 bases not matched to a gene; V was cut back by 3 bases and J by 6 bases. The CDR3 bases are TGTGCCAGCAGTTTGAACCCGGGACTAGCGATGGATACGCAGTATTTT. It translates to CASSLNPGLAMDTQYF.

V usage is TRBV5-5 and J usage is TRBJ2-5; 10 nucleotides match TRBD1. From germline, CDR1 is SGHKS and CDR2 YYEKEE (reference sequence). The CDR3 covers 15 residues. The J segment lost 2 bases and the V segment lost 3 bases, leaving 4 bases of the junction unmatched. The CDR3 DNA follows: TGTGCCAGCAGCTCCGGGACAGGGGATCAAGAGACCCAGTACTTC. It codes for CASSSGTGDQETQYF.

DNA of the CDR3: TGTGCCAGCAGTTACGTAGCGGGAGGAAACTACGAGCAGTACTTC. This sequence encodes CASSYVAGGNYEQYF. The chain uses TRBV6-6 and TRBJ2-7; 10 nucleotides agree with TRBD2. Losses at the gene ends were 2 bases for V and 3 bases for J; bases not matched to a gene: 4. Germline CDR1 is MNHNY and CDR2 is SVGAGI (reference sequence). CDR3 length: 15 residues.

This clone was observed a single time. The sample has other DNA sequences that encode this CDR3 too. The chain recombines TRBV27 with TRBJ2-7; TRBD2 agrees at 15 bases. Germline V lookup: CDR1 MNHEY, CDR2 SMNVEV (reference sequence). The J segment lost 1 base and the V segment lost 6 bases, leaving 1 base of the junction unmatched. The CDR3 sequence is 15 residues long. CDR3 DNA: TGTGCCAGCAGGGGACTAGCGGGAGGTTCCTACGAGCAGTACTTC. This translates into CASRGLAGGSYEQYF.

This clone was found a few times. The J gene is TRBJ1-5, the V gene TRBV19; 9 bases match TRBD1. The CDR3 runs to 16 residues. J lost 0 bases, V lost 5 bases, and 5 bases had no gene match. Germline CDR1 reads LNHDA; CDR2 reads SQIVND (reference sequence). CDR3: CASSFNRGPSNQPQHF. In nucleotides, the CDR3 is TGTGCCAGTAGTTTCAACAGGGGGCCTAGCAATCAGCCCCAGCATTTT. The full variable domain, completed using reference TRBV19 and TRBJ1-5, is DGGITQSPKYLFRKEGQNVTLSCEQNLNHDAMYWYRQDPGQGLRLIYYSQIVNDFQKGDIAEGYSVSREKKESFPLTVTSAQKNPTAFYLCASSFNRGPSNQPQHFGDGTRLSIL.

For the CDR3, the DNA is TGTGCCAGCAGCGTAGTGGCAGGCGATAACACTGAAGCTTTCTTT. It codes for CASSVVAGDNTEAFF. The chain uses TRBV9 and TRBJ1-1; D not certain. CDR3 length: 15 amino acids. Germline values: CDR1 SGDLS, CDR2 YYNGEE. V gave up 0 bases and J gave up 2 bases, with 11 bases separating them.

This clone was seen once. This rearrangement joins TRBV28 to TRBJ2-7; D possibly corresponds to TRBD2 (5 bases). There are 12 residues in the CDR3. Trimming left V 2 bases short and J 3 bases short, with 5 bases between. Germline V gene data show CDR1 as MDHEN and CDR2 as SYDVKM. The CDR3 sequence is CASSLRDYEQYF. CDR3 DNA: TGTGCCAGCAGTTTACGGGACTACGAGCAGTACTTC.

This clone was picked up a small number of times. The CDR3 loop is CASSRGTSGRSSYEQYF. In DNA form, the CDR3 reads TGCGCCAGCAGCCGAGGGACTAGCGGGAGGAGCTCCTACGAGCAGTACTTC. The genes are TRBV5-1 and TRBJ2-7, with TRBD2 matching over 15 bases. The V and J ends lost 4 bases and 0 bases, in that order; junction bases with no gene match: 5. Germline loops: CDR1 SGHRS, CDR2 YFSETQ. The CDR3 spans 17 residues.

The chain carries TRBV7-7 and TRBJ2-7; 10 nucleotides agree with TRBD2. Trimming removed 5 bases from V and 4 bases from J; junction bases left unmatched: 17. The CDR3 length is 18 residues. Germline V lookup: CDR1 SSHAT, CDR2 FNYEAQ (reference sequence). CDR3 sequence: CASSQWGGLAGGWYEQYF. The DNA of the CDR3 is TGTGCCAGCAGCCAATGGGGGGGATTAGCGGGAGGTTGGTACGAGCAGTACTTC.

The CDR3 DNA sequence: TGTGCCAGCAGTTTACTAGCGGCTGCCTACGAGCAGTACTTC. Translated, it gives CASSLLAAAYEQYF. The genes are TRBV7-9 and TRBJ2-7, with 8 bases that match TRBD2. Germline V lookup: CDR1 SEHNR, CDR2 FQNEAQ (reference sequence). The CDR3 runs 14 residues. After removal of 6 bases from V and 2 bases from J, the junction contained 6 bases not matched to a gene.

The chain links TRBV3-1 (or the pseudogene TRBV3-2) to TRBJ1-3; tentatively, D is TRBD1 (5 bases). Trimming stripped 1 base from V and 4 bases from J, with 11 bases between. Germline CDR1 is LGHDT and CDR2 is YNNKEL (reference sequence). The CDR3 totals 15 residues. CDR3: CASSQVRTPGNTIYF. The CDR3 DNA follows: TGTGCCAGCAGCCAAGTGCGGACACCAGGAAACACCATATATTTT.

The CDR3 DNA reads TGTGCCAGCAGTTTTGGGGGGTCCGATGGCTACACCTTC. The encoded protein is CASSFGGSDGYTF. The chain is built from TRBV12-3 or TRBV12-4 and TRBJ1-2; the D gene is possibly TRBD1 (5 bases). Trimming took 3 bases from V and 6 from J, leaving 11 bases between them. CDR3 length: 13 residues.

The rearrangement uses TRBV14 and TRBJ2-7; D might be TRBD1 (6 bases). Germline assignment: CDR1 SGHDN and CDR2 FVKESK. Deletions cut 8 bases from V and 0 bases from J, with 14 bases between. The CDR3 is 14 amino acids. The CDR3 protein is CASGKMGASYEQYF. The CDR3 DNA follows: TGTGCCAGCGGGAAGATGGGGGCCTCCTACGAGCAGTACTTC. Filled out from reference TRBV14 and TRBJ2-7, the complete variable domain reads EAGVTQFPSHSVIEKGQTVTLRCDPISGHDNLYWYRRVMGKEIKFLLHFVKESKQDESGMPNNRFLAERTGGTYSTLKVQPAELEDSGVYFCASGKMGASYEQYFGPGTRLTVT.

The V and J genes are TRBV15 and TRBJ2-2; the match to TRBD2 covers 7 bases. Looked up from germline, CDR1 is LNHNV and CDR2 is YYDKDF (reference sequence). CDR3 length: 17 amino acids. Trimming took 2 bases from V and 2 from J; bases not matched to a gene: 8. The CDR3 sequence is CATSRNPGTTNTGELFF. In nucleotides, the CDR3 is TGTGCCACCAGCAGAAATCCCGGGACTACAAACACCGGGGAGCTGTTTTTT. The variable domain in full, with the rest retrieved from reference TRBV15 and TRBJ2-2, is DAMVIQNPRYQVTQFGKPVTLSCSQTLNHNVMYWYQQKSSQAPKLLFHYYDKDFNNEADTPDNFQSRRPNTSFCFLDIRSPGLGDTAMYLCATSRNPGTTNTGELFFGEGSRLTVL.

This chain links TRBV19 with TRBJ1-3; D gene uncertain. Looked up from germline, CDR1 is LNHDA and CDR2 is SQIVND (reference sequence). V was shortened by 4 bases and J by 1 base, with 11 bases between the two germline ends. This CDR3 has 15 residues. The CDR3, as DNA: TGTGCCAGTAGTACCCTCCACTTATCTGGAAACACCATATATTTT. This gives the protein CASSTLHLSGNTIYF.

This chain joins TRBV6-5 and TRBJ2-1; 8 nucleotides line up with TRBD1. The CDR3 runs 13 residues. The germline CDR1 and CDR2 sequences are MNHEY and SVGAGI. Trimming at V came to 5 bases and at J to 12 bases, leaving 9 bases not matched to a gene. CDR3 loop: CASSKQGALVQFF. For the CDR3, the DNA is TGTGCCAGCAGTAAGCAGGGGGCTCTGGTGCAGTTCTTC.

The chain employs TRBV6-5 and TRBJ2-3; D remains unclear. CDR1 is MNHEY, CDR2 SVGAGI, per germline. V was shortened by 10 bases and J by 5 bases, with 13 bases between the two germline ends. The CDR3 length is 12 residues. The CDR3: CATYSPRDTQYF. The CDR3 nucleotides are TGTGCCACGTACTCCCCGAGAGATACGCAGTATTTT.

This clone was observed once. V and J are TRBV27 and TRBJ2-7; 7 bases are shared with TRBD1. Per the germline V gene, CDR1 is MNHEY and CDR2 is SMNVEV (reference sequence). The J segment lost 6 bases and the V segment lost 6 bases, leaving 17 bases of the junction unmatched. This CDR3 contains 16 residues. The CDR3, as DNA: TGTGCCAGCAGCCCTGAATACAGGGGCTCGGACAGCGAGCAGTACTTC. Amino acid sequence: CASSPEYRGSDSEQYF.

This clone was seen a single time. V is TRBV12-3 or TRBV12-4 and J is TRBJ2-7; D possibly corresponds to TRBD1 (6 bases). The germline V and J ends were trimmed by 2 bases and 7 bases, with 6 bases remaining between them. This CDR3 comprises 11 residues. The CDR3 loop reads CASSLRGEQYF. CDR3 nucleotide sequence: TGTGCCAGCAGTTTAAGGGGGGAGCAGTACTTC.